Listed below are T cell receptor beta chains from one sample, sequenced in a study of blood T cells in healthy people across ages. One entry per CDR3 protein results from TCRdb running MiXCR on the 5' RACE reads. The sample comprises some 800,000 distinct CDR3 sequences, around 25% of which are singletons, and 3.7% rests with the top ten. These data also featured in a second study, about T cells of mothers and their children.

Sequenced sample: blood. These TCRs come from a boy aged 10-17 years in good health. CDR3s include the opening cysteine and the closing phenylalanine or tryptophan. Each record gives: D gene, V gene, J gene, clone size, CDR3 protein, CDR3 DNA. The D gene is left open where the match is weak. Clone size is shown for a subset of rows, as once, few, many or a class of expanded clone.

-	TRBV28	TRBJ1-1	-	CASSLDNWTEAFF	TGTGCCAGCAGTCTGGATAATTGGACTGAAGCTTTCTTT
TRBD2	TRBV25-1	TRBJ2-1	-	CASSGPGPRTSGDRDEQFF	TGTGCCAGCAGTGGACCGGGACCGAGGACTAGCGGGGACAGGGATGAGCAGTTCTTC
-	TRBV9	TRBJ2-7	few	CASSVGAGTQAYF	-
TRBD2	TRBV28	TRBJ2-1	few	CATSPGGPDNEQFF	TGTGCCACCTCACCGGGAGGGCCGGACAATGAGCAGTTCTTC
TRBD1	TRBV2	TRBJ2-4	few	CARPRDRGLNIQYF	TGTGCCAGGCCCCGGGACAGGGGGCTGAACATTCAGTACTTC
TRBD1	TRBV28	TRBJ1-2	-	CASSPYAGRGTLYGYTF	TGTGCCAGCAGTCCCTATGCGGGCAGGGGGACTCTCTATGGCTACACCTTC
TRBD2	TRBV4-2	TRBJ2-1	few	CASSHTGGGSYNEQFF	TGTGCCAGCAGCCACACGGGGGGAGGGTCCTACAATGAGCAGTTCTTC
-	TRBV19	TRBJ2-1	-	CASTRETYNEQFF	TGTGCCAGTACCAGGGAAACCTACAATGAGCAGTTCTTC
TRBD1	TRBV7-9	TRBJ2-7	-	CASSRRQGAGDEQYF	TGTGCCAGCAGCCGGAGACAGGGGGCAGGGGACGAGCAGTACTTC
-	TRBV6-5	TRBJ1-1	few	CASSYSTGMGGTEAFF	TGTGCCAGCAGTTACTCGACGGGGATGGGGGGGACTGAAGCTTTCTTT
-	TRBV20-1	TRBJ2-7	-	CSARAGGAGDEQYF	TGCAGTGCTAGAGCTGGGGGCGCCGGTGACGAGCAGTACTTC
TRBD2	TRBV5-1	TRBJ2-2	few	CASSFGAGGKDTGELFF	TGCGCCAGCAGCTTTGGAGCGGGAGGGAAGGACACCGGGGAGCTGTTTTTT